The rows below give T cell receptor beta chains drawn from one sample of a study of a mutant IDH1 vaccine in newly diagnosed glioma. Their target antigens are unknown. Profiled with immunoSEQ multiplex PCR; TCRdb holds only in-frame clones, not every one. The data contain about 34,000 clones, 90% of them singletons. The sequenced sample was PBMCs, obtained from a glioma patient whose treatment included an IDH1 peptide vaccine. The receptor source for this set is a woman in her thirties or forties with glioma. CDR3s include the opening cysteine and the closing phenylalanine or tryptophan. The D gene is left open where the match is weak. Not all rows give a size; the values are once, few, many and, for expanded clones, a class.

clone size	D gene	J gene	V gene	CDR3 DNA	CDR3 protein
once	NA	TRBJ2-3	TRBV9	TGTGCCAGCAGCGTAGCCCACCCTGGGGGGGCTATCAACACAGATACGCAGTATTTT	CASSVAHPGGAINTDTQYF
NA	TRBD2	TRBJ2-3	TRBV5-4	TGTGCCAGCAGCTTGGCCCCCGGGGGGGGGCTTAGCACAGATACGCAGTATTTT	CASSLAPGGGLSTDTQYF
few	NA	TRBJ2-3	TRBV11-2	TGTGCCAGCAGCCCAAAGTCCACCCCTAGCACAGATACGCAGTATTTT	CASSPKSTPSTDTQYF
once	TRBD1	TRBJ1-2	TRBV5-4	TGTGCCAGCAGCTTGGGACAGGGGATCGGGGGCTACACCTTC	CASSLGQGIGGYTF
NA	NA	TRBJ2-1	TRBV7-8	TGTGCCAGCAGCTTAGGTCATCCGGGTGATTCCTACAATGAGCAGTTCTTC	CASSLGHPGDSYNEQFF
NA	NA	TRBJ2-2	TRBV7-2	TGTGCCAGCAGCTTAGCAGGGGACACCGGGGAGCTGTTTTTT	CASSLAGDTGELFF
NA	NA	TRBJ1-1	TRBV2	TGTGCCAGCAGTTACCAACGGTGGAACACTGAAGCTTTCTTT	CASSYQRWNTEAFF
NA	NA	TRBJ2-2	TRBV7-6	TGTGCCAGCAGCTTACAAATGCTTCACGGCGGGGAGCTGTTTTTT	CASSLQMLHGGELFF
NA	NA	TRBJ2-7	TRBV5-1	TGCGCCAGCGGTCCCGGTGGGGTCGGCTACGAGCAGTACTTC	CASGPGGVGYEQYF
NA	TRBD1	TRBJ1-5	TRBV10-3	TGTGCCATCAGGGAAGGACAGGGGGGTCAGCCCCAGCATTTT	CAIREGQGGQPQHF
NA	TRBD1	TRBJ1-2	TRBV2	TGTGCCAGCAGTGGGACAGGGGGCGCGGGCTACACCTTC	CASSGTGGAGYTF
NA	TRBD1	TRBJ2-2	TRBV6-1	TGTGCCAGCAGTGGACAGGGAACCGGGGAGCTGTTTTTT	CASSGQGTGELFF
NA	NA	TRBJ2-3	TRBV30	TGTGCCTGGAGGGGGTACGATACGCAGTATTTT	CAWRGYDTQYF
once	TRBD2	TRBJ2-7	TRBV30	TGTGCCTGGAGGAGGAGCGGGGCCACCTACGAGCAGTACTTC	CAWRRSGATYEQYF
NA	NA	TRBJ2-1	TRBV7-8	TGTGCCAGCAGCTTTAGTCGCCGGACGAGTGTGGGTGAGCAGTTCTTC	CASSFSRRTSVGEQFF
once	NA	TRBJ2-5	TRBV2	TGTGCCAGCAGTGGGGACTTACTGGAGACCCAGTACTTC	CASSGDLLETQYF
NA	NA	TRBJ1-5	TRBV27	TGTGCCAGCAGCCCGGTCGCAAGCAATCAGCCCCAGCATTTT	CASSPVASNQPQHF
NA	TRBD1	TRBJ1-2	TRBV6-5	TGTGCCAGCAGTCCCGGGACAGGAGTTTATGGCTACACCTTC	CASSPGTGVYGYTF
NA	NA	TRBJ2-3	TRBV27	TGTGCCAGCAGTTTATCTGACGGAACAGATACGCAGTATTTT	CASSLSDGTDTQYF
NA	TRBD1	TRBJ1-2	TRBV7-9	TGTGCCAGCAGCTTAGATGCCCGGGACAGGGACTATGGCTACACCTTC	CASSLDARDRDYGYTF
once	TRBD1	TRBJ1-3	TRBV5-1	TGCGCCAGCAGGGACAGGGAACGAGGAAACACCATATATTTT	CASRDRERGNTIYF
NA	NA	TRBJ1-3	TRBV30	TGTGCCTGGAGTGACGCAGGAAACACCATATATTTT	CAWSDAGNTIYF
once	NA	TRBJ2-1	TRBV5-1	TGCGCCAGCAGCTTGCTCCGGACAGACTACAATGAGCAGTTCTTC	CASSLLRTDYNEQFF
NA	NA	TRBJ1-1	TRBV5-1	TGCGCCAGCAGCCGCCCACAGAGCGCGAACACTGAAGCTTTCTTT	CASSRPQSANTEAFF
NA	NA	TRBJ2-6	TRBV4-1	TGCGCCAGCAGCCAAGATCGGGGGCTCTCTGGGGCCAACGTCCTGACTTTC	CASSQDRGLSGANVLTF
NA	NA	TRBJ2-5	TRBV4-1	TGCGCCAGCAGCCCCCGGGCGGGACAAGAGACCCAGTACTTC	CASSPRAGQETQYF
once	TRBD2	TRBJ2-3	TRBV19	TGTGCCAGTAGGCGGGAGGCTACAGATACGCAGTATTTT	CASRREATDTQYF
NA	TRBD2	TRBJ2-7	TRBV30	TGTGCCTGGAGTGGCCTAGCGGGAGATCCATACGAGCAGTACTTC	CAWSGLAGDPYEQYF
once	NA	TRBJ1-4	TRBV4-3	TGCGCCAGCGGCCCTCCCGCCGGTGCAACTAATGAAAAACTGTTTTTT	CASGPPAGATNEKLFF
NA	NA	TRBJ1-2	TRBV7-2	TGTGCCAGCAGCTTATATCAGGCTCTGGGCTATGGCTACACCTTC	CASSLYQALGYGYTF
NA	TRBD2	TRBJ2-7	TRBV10-1	TGCGCCAGCAGCCTAGCGGGGGGCTACGAGCAGTACTTC	CASSLAGGYEQYF
NA	TRBD1	TRBJ2-7	TRBV5-1	TGCGCCAGCAGCTTGACAGGGGGCAGCGGGCAGTACTTC	CASSLTGGSGQYF
NA	TRBD1	TRBJ1-5	TRBV19	TGTGCCAGTAGTGGGACAGGGTATCAGCCCCAGCATTTT	CASSGTGYQPQHF
NA	TRBD1	TRBJ2-3	TRBV27	TGTGCCAGTGCCGGACAGGGCGAGACAGATACGCAGTATTTT	CASAGQGETDTQYF
NA	TRBD1	TRBJ1-5	TRBV18	TGTGCCAGCTCCCCAAACAGGGGGCAGGGTCAGCCCCAGCATTTT	CASSPNRGQGQPQHF
NA	NA	TRBJ1-5	TRBV27	TGTGCCAGCAGTCCCGCCCGGGACGGGGGTCAGCCCCAGCATTTT	CASSPARDGGQPQHF
NA	NA	TRBJ1-1	TRBV7-2	TGTGCCAGCAGCCCGCAACAGGGGAACACTGAAGCTTTCTTT	CASSPQQGNTEAFF
NA	TRBD2	TRBJ2-3	TRBV30	TGTGCCTGGAGTGTACCGGGGGGTAGCACAGATACGCAGTATTTT	CAWSVPGGSTDTQYF
NA	TRBD1	TRBJ2-4	TRBV6-6	TGTGCCAGCAGTTACGCAGGGGGAAACATTCAGTACTTC	CASSYAGGNIQYF
NA	NA	TRBJ1-3	TRBV6-6	TGTGCCAGCCAGGCGTCTGGAAACACCATATATTTT	CASQASGNTIYF